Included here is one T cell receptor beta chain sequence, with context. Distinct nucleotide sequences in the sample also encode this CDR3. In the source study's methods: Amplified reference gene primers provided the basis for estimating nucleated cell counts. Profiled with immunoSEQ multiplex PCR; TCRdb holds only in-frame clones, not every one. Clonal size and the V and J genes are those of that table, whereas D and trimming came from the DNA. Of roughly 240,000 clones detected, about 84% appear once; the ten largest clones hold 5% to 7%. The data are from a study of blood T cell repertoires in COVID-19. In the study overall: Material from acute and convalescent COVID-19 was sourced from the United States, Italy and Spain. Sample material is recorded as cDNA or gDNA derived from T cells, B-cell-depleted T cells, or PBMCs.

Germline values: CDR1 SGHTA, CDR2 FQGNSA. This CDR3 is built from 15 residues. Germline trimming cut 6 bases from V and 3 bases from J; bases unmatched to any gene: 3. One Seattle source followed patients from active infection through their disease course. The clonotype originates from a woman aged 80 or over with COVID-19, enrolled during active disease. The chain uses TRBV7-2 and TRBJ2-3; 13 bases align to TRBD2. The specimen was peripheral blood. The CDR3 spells CASSPTSGGTDTQYF. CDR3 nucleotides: TGTGCCAGCAGTCCGACTAGCGGGGGGACAGATACGCAGTATTTT.